The sequence of this TCR beta chain was determined in a study of human T cells and chemical hapten exposure. Study information: How much TCR each sample yielded varied, mostly because pooled library volumes differed slightly. General study points: Unchanged with DPC sensitization were TCRs above 1 in 1000 frequency.

There are many counts of this clonotype. The antigen is undetermined. From whole blood left unfractionated, total RNA was extracted. It was the library that attached unique molecular identifiers to individual cDNA molecules. In the authors' methods: Counts of TCRs in each sample centred on a median of about 96,000 and extended from approximately 20,000 to 700,000. In TCRdb, the 5' RACE reads were re-called with MiXCR into one record per CDR3 protein. TCRdb assigned the V and J calls; the authors' analysis was not used. Found here are around 140,000 distinct CDR3 sequences, around 4% of them singletons; the top ten hold 1.3% to 1.5%. The sequence was obtained from a female donor in good health.

CDR3 region: CASSHSSSGGGEQFF. For the CDR3, the DNA is TGTGCCAGCAGCCACTCATCAAGCGGGGGTGGTGAGCAGTTCTTC. This sequence joins TRBV6-1 and TRBJ2-1; 8 bases are a match to TRBD2. The CDR3 covers 15 residues. V trimming: 6 bases; J trimming: 9 bases; junction bases outside the gene matches: 13. The V gene's germline CDR1 is MNHNS and CDR2 SASEGT.